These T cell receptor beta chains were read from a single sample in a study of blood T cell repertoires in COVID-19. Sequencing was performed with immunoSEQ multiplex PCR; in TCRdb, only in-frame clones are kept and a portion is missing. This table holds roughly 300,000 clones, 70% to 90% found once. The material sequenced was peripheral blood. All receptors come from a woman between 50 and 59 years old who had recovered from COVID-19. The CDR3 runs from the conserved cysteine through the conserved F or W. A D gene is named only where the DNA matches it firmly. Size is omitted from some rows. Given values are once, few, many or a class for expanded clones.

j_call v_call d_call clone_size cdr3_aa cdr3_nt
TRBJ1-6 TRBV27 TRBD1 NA CASSYEGASSYNSPLHF TGTGCCAGCAGTTACGAGGGGGCGAGCTCCTATAATTCACCCCTCCACTTT
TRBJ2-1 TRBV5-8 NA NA CASSFSPGYSYNEQFF TGTGCCAGCAGCTTTTCACCAGGCTACTCCTACAATGAGCAGTTCTTC
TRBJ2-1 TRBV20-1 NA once CSAPSYNEQFF TGCAGTGCCCCTAGCTACAATGAGCAGTTCTTC
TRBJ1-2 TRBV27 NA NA CASSGQGNYGYTF TGTGCCAGCTCCGGCCAGGGAAACTATGGCTACACCTTC
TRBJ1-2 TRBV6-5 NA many CATKLDNYGYTF TGTGCCACCAAACTAGACAACTATGGCTACACCTTC
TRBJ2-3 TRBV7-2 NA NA CASSPPGAESTDTQYF TGTGCCAGCAGCCCCCCCGGCGCGGAGAGCACAGATACGCAGTATTTT
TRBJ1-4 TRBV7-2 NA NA CASSPVGKSNEKLFF TGTGCCAGCAGCCCGGTGGGCAAATCTAATGAAAAACTGTTTTTT
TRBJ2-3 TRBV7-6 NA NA CASSLVIGSRADTQYF TGTGCCAGCAGCTTAGTGATTGGGTCGCGGGCGGATACGCAGTATTTT
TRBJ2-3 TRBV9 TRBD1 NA CASGPGTGRGDTQYF TGTGCCAGCGGTCCCGGGACAGGCCGCGGAGATACGCAGTATTTT
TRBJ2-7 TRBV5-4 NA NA CASSWGHEQYF TGTGCCAGCAGCTGGGGCCACGAGCAGTACTTC
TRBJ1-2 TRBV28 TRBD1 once CASWDREAYGYTF TGTGCCAGCTGGGACAGGGAGGCCTATGGCTACACCTTC
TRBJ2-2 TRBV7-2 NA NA CASSLLRGNTGELFF TGTGCCAGCAGCTTACTCCGGGGGAACACCGGGGAGCTGTTTTTT
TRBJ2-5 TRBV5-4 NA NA CASSGSLEETQYF TGTGCCAGCAGCGGGTCGTTGGAGGAGACCCAGTACTTC
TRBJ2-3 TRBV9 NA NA CASSVRGAGADTQYF TGTGCCAGCAGCGTACGCGGGGCCGGAGCAGATACGCAGTATTTT
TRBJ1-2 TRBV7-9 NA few CASSLAGALSGYGYTF TGTGCCAGCAGCTTAGCGGGGGCTTTATCGGGGTATGGCTACACCTTC
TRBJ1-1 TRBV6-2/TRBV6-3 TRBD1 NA CASSTIQGQRAEAFF TGTGCCAGCAGTACGATACAGGGGCAACGGGCTGAAGCTTTCTTT
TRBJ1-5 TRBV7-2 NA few CASSLVSRGDQPQHF TGTGCCAGCAGCTTAGTTAGCAGGGGCGATCAGCCCCAGCATTTT
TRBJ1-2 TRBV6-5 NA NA CASSSPGSWTF TGTGCCAGCAGTTCCCCGGGGAGTTGGACCTTC
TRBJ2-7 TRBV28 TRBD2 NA CASSTSGRTYEQYF TGTGCCAGCAGCACTAGCGGGAGGACCTACGAGCAGTACTTC
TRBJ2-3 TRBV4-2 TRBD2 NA CASSLRLARGSADTQYF TGTGCCAGCAGCCTCAGACTAGCCCGAGGGAGCGCAGATACGCAGTATTTT
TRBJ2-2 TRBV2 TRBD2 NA CASSLAEHTGELFF TGTGCCAGCAGTCTAGCGGAACACACCGGGGAGCTGTTTTTT
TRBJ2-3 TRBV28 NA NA CASIPRRGWGTDTQYF TGTGCCAGCATTCCCCGCAGGGGATGGGGCACAGATACGCAGTATTTT
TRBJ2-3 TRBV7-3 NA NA CASSSPTTNTDTQYF TGTGCCAGCAGCTCGCCTACTACGAACACAGATACGCAGTATTTT
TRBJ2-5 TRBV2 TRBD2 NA CASSGPGGRLETQYF TGTGCCAGCAGTGGTCCGGGGGGGCGGCTAGAGACCCAGTACTTC
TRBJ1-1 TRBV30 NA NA CAWRDTANTEAFF TGTGCCTGGAGGGATACAGCGAACACTGAAGCTTTCTTT
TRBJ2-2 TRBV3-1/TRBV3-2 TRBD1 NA CASSQDPGGDTGELFF TGTGCCAGCAGCCAAGACCCAGGGGGCGACACCGGGGAGCTGTTTTTT
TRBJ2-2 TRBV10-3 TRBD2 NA CAISGRAGGPNTGELFF TGTGCCATCAGTGGAAGAGCGGGGGGGCCGAACACCGGGGAGCTGTTTTTT
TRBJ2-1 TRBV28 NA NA CASSLVVGSRNEQFF TGTGCCAGCAGCCTAGTTGTAGGCAGTCGGAATGAGCAGTTCTTC
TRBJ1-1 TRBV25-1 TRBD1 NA CASRENRGDTEAFF TGTGCCAGCAGAGAAAACAGGGGTGACACTGAAGCTTTCTTT
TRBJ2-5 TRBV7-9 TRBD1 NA CASSPRTGEGETQYF TGTGCCAGCAGCCCCCGGACAGGCGAAGGCGAGACCCAGTACTTC
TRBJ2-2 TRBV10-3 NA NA CAITPFPDTGELFF TGTGCCATCACCCCGTTCCCGGACACCGGGGAGCTGTTTTTT
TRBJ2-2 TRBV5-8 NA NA CASSLVYGEWTGELFF TGTGCCAGCAGCTTGGTTTATGGGGAGTGGACCGGGGAGCTGTTTTTT
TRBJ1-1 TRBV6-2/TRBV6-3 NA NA CASSYFSNTEAFF TGTGCCAGCAGTTATTTCTCGAACACTGAAGCTTTCTTT
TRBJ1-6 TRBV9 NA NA CASSVLPDSYNSPLHF TGTGCCAGCAGCGTATTGCCAGACTCCTATAATTCACCCCTCCACTTT
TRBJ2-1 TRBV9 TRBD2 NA CASSVLGGGYNEQFF TGTGCCAGCAGCGTGTTGGGGGGAGGGTACAATGAGCAGTTCTTC
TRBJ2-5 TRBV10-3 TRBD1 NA CAISPTGKEVTQYF TGTGCCATCAGCCCGACAGGGAAGGAGGTGACCCAGTACTTC
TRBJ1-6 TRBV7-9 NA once CASSAAGGDYSPLHF TGTGCCAGCAGCGCCGCGGGGGGCGATTATTCACCCCTCCACTTT
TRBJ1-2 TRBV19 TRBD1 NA CASSIGTGLRGYTF TGTGCCAGTAGTATCGGGACAGGACTAAGAGGCTACACCTTC
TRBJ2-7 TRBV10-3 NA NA CAIRGTSPEQYF TGTGCCATCAGGGGGACTTCTCCCGAGCAGTACTTC
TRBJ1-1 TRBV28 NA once CASSYKQGFDTEAFF TGTGCCAGCAGTTACAAACAGGGTTTTGACACTGAAGCTTTCTTT
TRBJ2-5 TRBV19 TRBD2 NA CASSALAAHGTQYF TGTGCCAGTAGTGCGCTAGCGGCCCATGGGACCCAGTACTTC
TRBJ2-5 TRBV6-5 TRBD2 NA CASSYVTTSGKETQYF TGTGCCAGCAGTTACGTGACTACTAGCGGGAAAGAGACCCAGTACTTC
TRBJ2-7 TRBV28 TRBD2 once CASRPSGNSYEQYF TGTGCCAGCAGACCTAGCGGGAACTCCTACGAGCAGTACTTC